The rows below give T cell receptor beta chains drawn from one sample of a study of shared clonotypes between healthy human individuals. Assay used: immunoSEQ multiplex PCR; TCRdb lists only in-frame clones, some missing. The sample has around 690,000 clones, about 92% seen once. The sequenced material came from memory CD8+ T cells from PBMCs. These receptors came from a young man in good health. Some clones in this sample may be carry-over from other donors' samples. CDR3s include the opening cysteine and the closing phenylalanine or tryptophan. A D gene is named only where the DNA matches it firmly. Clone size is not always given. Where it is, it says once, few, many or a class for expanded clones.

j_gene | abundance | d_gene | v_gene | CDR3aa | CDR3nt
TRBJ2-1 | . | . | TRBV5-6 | CASSWGSLEQFF | TGTGCCAGCAGCTGGGGGTCTCTCGAGCAGTTCTTC
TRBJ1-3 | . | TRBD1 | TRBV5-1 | CASSDPSRTGSGNTIYF | TGCGCCAGCAGCGACCCCTCGCGGACAGGGTCTGGAAACACCATATATTTT
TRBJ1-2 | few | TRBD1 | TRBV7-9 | CASSFPGQGDGYTF | TGTGCCAGCAGCTTTCCGGGACAGGGGGATGGCTACACCTTC
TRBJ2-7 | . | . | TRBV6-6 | CAGTGSGYEQYF | TGTGCCGGCACCGGGAGCGGCTACGAGCAGTACTTC
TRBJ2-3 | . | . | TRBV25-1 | CASSWGGDRNTQYF | TGTGCCAGCAGTTGGGGGGGGGACAGGAATACGCAGTATTTT
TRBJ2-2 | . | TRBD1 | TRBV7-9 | CASSSRTGGPGATGELFF | TGTGCCAGCAGCTCGAGGACAGGGGGCCCCGGGGCCACCGGGGAGCTGTTTTTT
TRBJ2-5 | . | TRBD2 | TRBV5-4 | CASSTRPGAGEPGETQYF | TGTGCCAGCAGCACCCGGCCGGGAGCGGGAGAGCCGGGCGAGACCCAGTACTTC
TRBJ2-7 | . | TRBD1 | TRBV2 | CASTSGRDSPYEQYF | TGTGCCAGCACGTCTGGTCGGGACAGTCCCTACGAGCAGTACTTC
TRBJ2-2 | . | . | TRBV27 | CASSFSWGENTGELFF | TGTGCCAGCAGTTTCTCTTGGGGAGAGAACACCGGGGAGCTGTTTTTT
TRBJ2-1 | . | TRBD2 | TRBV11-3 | CASSRVAGVSYNEQFF | TGTGCCAGCAGCCGGGTTGCGGGGGTCTCCTACAATGAGCAGTTCTTC
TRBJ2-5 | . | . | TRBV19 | CASSFDGLSRETQYF | TGTGCCAGTAGTTTCGACGGACTAAGCAGGGAGACCCAGTACTTC
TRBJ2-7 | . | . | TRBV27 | CASSLVGPLTYEQYF | TGTGCCAGCAGTTTAGTTGGTCCCCTTACCTACGAGCAGTACTTC
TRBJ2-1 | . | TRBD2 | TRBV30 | CAWGLADIYNEQFF | TGTGCCTGGGGACTAGCGGATATTTACAATGAGCAGTTCTTC
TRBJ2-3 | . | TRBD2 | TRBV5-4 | CASSLYGTSLRGTDTQYF | TGTGCCAGCAGCCTTTACGGGACTAGTCTCCGGGGCACAGATACGCAGTATTTT
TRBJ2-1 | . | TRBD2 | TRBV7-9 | CASSLETSGRYEQFF | TGTGCCAGCAGCTTAGAGACTAGCGGGAGGTATGAGCAGTTCTTC
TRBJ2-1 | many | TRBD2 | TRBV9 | CASSPTGGADNEQFF | TGTGCCAGCAGCCCCACCGGGGGGGCGGACAATGAGCAGTTCTTC
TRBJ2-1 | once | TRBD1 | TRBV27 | CASSMGQVYNEQFF | TGTGCCAGCAGCATGGGACAGGTATACAATGAGCAGTTCTTC
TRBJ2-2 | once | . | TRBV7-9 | CASRYPLWDTANTGELFF | TGTGCCAGCAGGTATCCCTTGTGGGACACCGCGAACACCGGGGAGCTGTTTTTT
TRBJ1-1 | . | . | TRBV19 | CASSIGGLEAFF | TGTGCCAGTAGTATAGGGGGGCTAGAAGCTTTCTTT
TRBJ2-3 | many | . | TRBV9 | CASSVGTPDTQYF | TGTGCCAGCAGCGTAGGAACTCCAGATACGCAGTATTTT
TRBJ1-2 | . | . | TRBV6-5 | CASSYSGGGYTF | TGTGCCAGCAGTTACTCGGGGGGCGGCTACACCTTC
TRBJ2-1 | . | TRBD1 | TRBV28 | CASSPRQGRRNEQFF | TGTGCCAGCAGTCCCCGACAGGGACGGAGGAATGAGCAGTTCTTC